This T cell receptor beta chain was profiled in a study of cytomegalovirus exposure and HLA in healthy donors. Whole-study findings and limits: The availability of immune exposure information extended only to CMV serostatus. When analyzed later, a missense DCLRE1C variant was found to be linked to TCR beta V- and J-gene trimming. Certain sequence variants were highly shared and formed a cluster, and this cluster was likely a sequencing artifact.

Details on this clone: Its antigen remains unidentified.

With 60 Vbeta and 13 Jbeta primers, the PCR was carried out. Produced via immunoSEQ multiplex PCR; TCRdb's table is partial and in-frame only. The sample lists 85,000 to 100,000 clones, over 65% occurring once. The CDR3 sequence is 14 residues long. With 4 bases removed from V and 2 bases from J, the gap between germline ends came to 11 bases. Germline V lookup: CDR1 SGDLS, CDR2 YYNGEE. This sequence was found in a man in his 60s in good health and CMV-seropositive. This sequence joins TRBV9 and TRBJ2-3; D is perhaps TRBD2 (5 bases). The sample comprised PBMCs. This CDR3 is CASSPRLATDTQYF. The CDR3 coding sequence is TGTGCCAGCAGCCCCCGCCTAGCCACAGATACGCAGTATTTT.